This TCR beta chain came from a study of control samples from healthy donors and cancer patients. V dropped 11 bases and J dropped 0 bases, with 7 bases sitting between them. The CDR3 contains 11 residues. Germline CDR1 MNHEY, CDR2 SVGAGI. The repertoire was sequenced with immunoSEQ multiplex PCR; TCRdb's copy has only in-frame clones and lacks some. The repertoire consists of about 100,000 clones, with more than 85% occurring once and the leading ten covering roughly 18%. This receptor was identified in a woman between 50 and 59 years old in good health. The material sequenced was blood. V gene TRBV6-5 combines with J gene TRBJ1-1; D remains unclear. The CDR3 DNA sequence: TGTGCCGCCCGACTGAACACTGAAGCTTTCTTT. This gives the protein CAARLNTEAFF.